This T cell receptor (beta chain) appears in the sequencing data of a study of blood T cell repertoires in COVID-19. Measured with immunoSEQ multiplex PCR; TCRdb has only the in-frame clones, and not every one. The repertoire holds under 150,000 clones, about 70% seen once, with around 2% in the top ten. Germline V CDR1 and CDR2: SQVTM, ANQGSEA. The CDR3 contains 13 residues. V was trimmed by 4 bases and J by 2 bases, leaving 12 bases between them. The J gene is TRBJ2-7, the V gene TRBV29-1; maybe TRBD2 (5 bases). The sequenced material came from peripheral blood. This receptor was obtained from a woman between 65 and 79 years old with acute or convalescent COVID-19. The CDR3 bases are TGCAGCGTTGTCCCCATAGCGACCTACGAGCAGTACTTC. The encoded protein is CSVVPIATYEQYF.